These 21 T cell receptor beta chains came from one sample sequenced in a study of T cell clones after liver transplantation. The repertoire was sequenced with immunoSEQ multiplex PCR; TCRdb's copy has only in-frame clones and lacks some. The top ten hold around 2.8% of the sample, which has 50,000 to 70,000 clones, around 70% seen once. The source material was CD4+ T cells from blood, sampled at the roughly 16-month timepoint. The receptors originated from a human patient who received a liver transplant. Part of the T cell pool may stem from the graft donor.

J is TRBJ2-5 and V is TRBV2; tentative D call: TRBD1 (6 bases). Germline V CDR1 and CDR2: SNHLY, FYNNEI. There are 15 residues in the CDR3. The V end lost 6 bases, the J end lost 2 bases, and 16 bases lay between the germline ends. The CDR3 spells CASRGFPDRQETQYF. The CDR3 DNA reads as TGTGCCAGCAGGGGTTTTCCGGACAGACAAGAGACCCAGTACTTC.

This rearrangement joins TRBV4-2 to TRBJ1-2; D gene unclear. V was cut by 0 bases and J by 7 bases, with 12 bases left in between. Germline CDR1 and CDR2: LGHNA and YNFKEQ. This CDR3 is built from 14 residues. The CDR3 DNA sequence: TGTGCCAGCAGCCAAGACATGGATAGCGTTGGCTACACCTTC. It specifies CASSQDMDSVGYTF.

V and J are TRBV30 and TRBJ2-1, with D possibly matching TRBD1 (6 bases). Germline V gene sequence: CDR1 GTSNPN, CDR2 SVGIG (reference sequence). V gave up 4 bases and J gave up 10 bases, with 17 bases separating them. The CDR3 spans 13 residues. CDR3 nucleotide sequence: TGTGCCTGGACCAGGGACACCCTGGGCGAGCAGTTCTTC. It yields the protein CAWTRDTLGEQFF.

The chain couples TRBV6-5 to TRBJ1-1; D not certain. V lost 1 base to trimming and J lost 1 base, with 13 bases between them. Germline V gene lookup returns CDR1 MNHEY and CDR2 SVGAGI. This CDR3 is 16 amino acids long. The CDR3 nucleotides read TGTGCCAGCAGTTACTGGGTCGGATCGGAGAACACTGAAGCTTTCTTT. This gives the protein CASSYWVGSENTEAFF.

The chain carries TRBV5-4 and TRBJ2-7; 16 positions agree with TRBD2. Trimming took 0 bases from V and 6 from J; bases not matched to a gene: 9. Per the germline V gene, CDR1 is SGHNT and CDR2 is YYREEE (reference sequence). This CDR3 comprises 18 residues. Written as DNA, the CDR3 is TGTGCCAGCAGCTTGGCCGGGACTAGCGGGAGGGCCCTTTCCGAGCAGTACGTC. It yields the protein CASSLAGTSGRALSEQYV.

The chain carries TRBV9 and TRBJ2-3; D is undetermined. CDR1 SGDLS and CDR2 YYNGEE come from the germline V gene. Trimming cost V 3 bases and J 4 bases, with 12 bases left between them. CDR3 length: 14 amino acids. The CDR3 sequence is CASSGLGLADTQYF. CDR3 DNA sequence: TGTGCCAGCAGCGGTCTCGGGCTCGCAGATACGCAGTATTTT. Full variable domain (outside the CDR3, taken from reference TRBV9 and TRBJ2-3): DSGVTQTPKHLITATGQRVTLRCSPRSGDLSVYWYQQSLDQGLQFLIQYYNGEERAKGNILERFSAQQFPDLHSELNLSSLELGDSALYFCASSGLGLADTQYFGPGTRLTVL.

This clone showed up just a few times. This chain joins TRBV7-8 and TRBJ2-7; 7 bases align to TRBD1. The germline V gene encodes CDR1 SGHVS and CDR2 FQNEAQ. The CDR3 sequence is 13 residues long. Trimming removed 1 base from V and 4 bases from J; junction bases left unmatched: 1. The chain's CDR3 is CASSLGGQYEQYV. In DNA form, the CDR3 reads TGTGCCAGCAGCTTAGGGGGACAGTACGAGCAGTACGTC.

J is TRBJ1-2 and V is TRBV28, with a possible D match to TRBD1 (5 bases). The V gene's germline CDR1 is MDHEN and CDR2 SYDVKM. CDR3 length equals 15 residues. The CDR3 loop is CTPQTGERIKLGYTF. The DNA of the CDR3 is TGTACCCCCCAAACGGGGGAACGGATTAAGTTGGGCTACACCTTC.

The chain employs TRBV29-1 and TRBJ2-3, with 8 bases matching TRBD2. Germline V gives CDR1 SQVTM, CDR2 ANQGSEA. There are 13 residues in the CDR3. The DNA for the CDR3 is TGCAGTGCCTCGCGGGAGGTCACAGATACGCAGTATTTT. Its translation is CSASREVTDTQYF.

This clone was seen only a few times. The rearrangement joins TRBV5-1 to TRBJ1-4; a possible D gene is TRBD1 (6 bases). Germline values: CDR1 SGHRS, CDR2 YFSETQ. The germline V and J ends were trimmed by 1 base and 8 bases, with 15 bases remaining between them. This CDR3 region has 15 residues. The CDR3, as DNA: TGCGCCAGCAGCTTGACAGGGAGTGGAGACGAAAAACTGTTTTTT. Protein: CASSLTGSGDEKLFF.

The V gene is TRBV6-6, the J gene TRBJ2-3; 10 positions match TRBD1. The CDR3 extends over 15 amino acids. V was clipped by 4 bases and J by 3 bases; unmatched bases: 4. Germline lookup yields CDR1 MNHNY and CDR2 SVGAGI (reference sequence). The CDR3 DNA reads TGTGCCAGCAGTTTCGGACAGGGGGAAACAGATACGCAGTATTTT. Protein sequence: CASSFGQGETDTQYF.

This rearrangement joins TRBV2 to TRBJ2-7, with 10 bases aligning to TRBD1. With 7 bases clipped from V and 2 bases from J, the junction kept 8 bases outside the gene matches. This CDR3 is built from 15 residues. In germline, CDR1 is SNHLY, CDR2 FYNNEI. The CDR3 sequence: CASTRDRGLAYEQYF. In nucleotides, the CDR3 is TGTGCCAGCACTCGGGACAGGGGATTAGCCTACGAGCAGTACTTC.

Ten or more counts support this clone. The same CDR3 can be traced to other DNA sequences in this sample. This chain connects TRBV28 to TRBJ1-5; TRBD1 matches 8 bases. The CDR3 has 13 amino acids. With V trimmed by 5 bases and J by 7 bases, 4 bases remained unmatched. CDR1 is MDHEN and CDR2 is SYDVKM in the germline V gene. CDR3 region: CASSDRGRQPQHF. In DNA, the CDR3 is TGTGCCAGCAGTGACAGGGGAAGACAGCCCCAGCATTTT.

This clone was recorded a few times. This rearrangement joins TRBV11-3 to TRBJ2-3, with unresolved D. V lost 6 bases and J 6 bases, leaving 10 bases between the germline ends. Germline V gives CDR1 SGHNT, CDR2 YENEEA. The CDR3 contains 12 residues. The chain's CDR3 is CASSLTGDTQYF. The CDR3 DNA reads TGTGCCAGCAGTTTGACCGGCGATACGCAGTATTTT.

The J gene is TRBJ2-3, the V gene TRBV5-8; 12 bases fit TRBD2. Trimming cost V 4 bases and J 2 bases; bases outside gene matches: 2. The germline V gene has CDR1 SGHTS and CDR2 YDEGEE. CDR3 length equals 15 residues. CDR3 amino acids: CASSRLAGATDTQYF. In DNA form, the CDR3 reads TGTGCCAGCAGCAGACTAGCGGGGGCCACAGATACGCAGTATTTT. Complete variable domain (other parts from reference TRBV5-8 and TRBJ2-3): EAGVTQSPTHLIKTRGQQATLRCSPISGHTSVYWYQQALGLGLQFLLWYDEGEERNRGNFPPRFSGRQFPNYSSELNVNALELEDSALYLCASSRLAGATDTQYFGPGTRLTVL.

V usage is TRBV6-1 and J usage is TRBJ1-4; D ambiguous. CDR3 length: 13 residues. Looked up from germline, CDR1 is MNHNS and CDR2 is SASEGT. The V gene lost 0 bases and the J gene lost 8 bases, with 7 bases spanning the gap. CDR3 sequence reads: CASSEARFEKLFF. The CDR3 DNA sequence: TGTGCCAGCAGTGAAGCCCGTTTCGAAAAACTGTTTTTT.

A few counts support this clone. This chain joins TRBV6-5 and TRBJ2-3; D unclear. The CDR3 is 13 residues long. The V gene's germline CDR1 is MNHEY and CDR2 SVGAGI. The V gene lost 5 bases and the J gene lost 5 bases, with 11 bases spanning the gap. CDR3 loop: CASSRQLLDTQYF. DNA of the CDR3: TGTGCCAGCAGTCGGCAACTGCTAGATACGCAGTATTTT.

J is TRBJ2-5 and V is TRBV2, with unresolved D. Germline CDR1 and CDR2: SNHLY and FYNNEI. This CDR3 is 16 amino acids long. Trimming left V 7 bases short and J 4 bases short, with 22 bases between. The CDR3 sequence: CASKGLDAAFGETQYF. DNA for the CDR3: TGTGCCAGCAAAGGCCTGGACGCGGCTTTCGGAGAGACCCAGTACTTC.

The table lists this clone with a count of one. The rearrangement links TRBV6-5 to TRBJ2-2; 7 bases fit TRBD1. This CDR3 has 15 residues. V was clipped by 2 bases and J by 3 bases; unmatched bases: 3. The germline V gene encodes CDR1 MNHEY and CDR2 SVGAGI. As DNA, the CDR3 is TGTGCCAGCAGTTACGCAGGGGGAGACACCGGGGAGCTGTTTTTT. Amino acid sequence: CASSYAGGDTGELFF.

This clone was found a few times. The J gene is TRBJ1-1, the V gene TRBV19; D unresolved. The germline V gene has CDR1 LNHDA and CDR2 SQIVND (reference sequence). This CDR3 is 15 amino acids long. With 2 bases removed from V and 3 bases from J, the gap between germline ends came to 13 bases. The chain's CDR3 is CASSISWTRDTEAFF. In DNA, the CDR3 is TGTGCCAGTAGTATAAGTTGGACGAGAGACACTGAAGCTTTCTTT.

The genes are TRBV30 and TRBJ2-1; D is perhaps TRBD1 (6 bases). The germline V gene encodes CDR1 GTSNPN and CDR2 SVGIG (reference sequence). This CDR3 spans 11 amino acids. V was trimmed by 8 bases and J by 3 bases, leaving 8 bases between them. CDR3 region: CAQGFYNEQFF. The CDR3 region has the DNA TGTGCCCAGGGGTTCTACAATGAGCAGTTCTTC.